The present T cell receptor beta chain was sequenced within a study of blood T cells in healthy people across ages (dated by TCRdb to 2015 to 2017). With respect to the entire study: In model experiments, template switching captured roughly one uniquely barcoded TCR beta cDNA molecule for every two T cells. Age-related changes in TCR beta repertoire diversity were measured in the study by deep sequencing normalized with unique cDNA molecular identifiers. Four age groups were formed from the donors: young (average 16 years), middle-aged (around 37), aged (about 62) and long-lived (about 80). To avoid experimental bias, donors of different ages were spread randomly across the sequencing lanes. Using the same blood draw, the study looked at two additional independent replicas of 1 million unique cDNA reads for two donors, one aged 18 to 30 and the other aged 80 or older.

The library came from 5' RACE. Sequencing used an Illumina HiSeq 2500. A second roughly 7 to 12 cycle PCR used a sample-barcoded 5' primer and a J-beta primer mix. A template-switch 5' adaptor carrying 12 random nucleotides introduced a unique molecular identifier onto each TCR beta cDNA molecule. Each sample yielded at least 2.5 million CDR3-containing paired-end reads. The Mint cDNA synthesis kit, primed by a TRBC-specific oligonucleotide, was used to synthesize first-strand cDNA from all RNA. Following uracil-DNA glycosylase treatment, all cDNA underwent a first 18-cycle PCR with the universal primers M1SS and BC2_uni_R. Regarding the original processing steps: For normalization, 1 million high-quality reads, each with a distinct molecular identifier, were randomly selected from each sample. Reads sharing molecular identifiers were discarded rather than binned into consensus sequences. MiTCR, set to a Q25 quality threshold and the strictest error-elimination algorithm, was used for CDR3 identification, clonotype clustering and error correction. A nonparametric unseen species model using Euler transformation provided a lower-bound estimate of total TCR beta diversity. Starting from the raw public reads, TCRdb applied fastp trimming at Q25, assembled clones with MiXCR and retained in-frame beta chains. All rows with the same CDR3 protein become a single entry with the most common DNA and genes. The V and J calls reflect TCRdb's pipeline rather than the authors' work. The sample data list hundreds of thousands of distinct CDR3 sequences, and around 48% of these were observed just once. Clones ranked in the top ten supply 20% to 25% of the sample.

Donors were 35 to 40 systemically healthy Caucasian individuals from Russia aged roughly 6 to 100 years. Each donor gave 8 to 10 milliliters of peripheral blood, collected into EDTA-treated Vacutainer tubes. Ficoll-Paque density-gradient centrifugation was used to isolate PBMCs, with at least 6.5 million per sample. Trizol reagent was used to extract total RNA from the PBMCs, yielding at least 6 micrograms per sample. Naive CD45RAhigh/CD27high T cell percentages were measured by flow cytometry on a PBMC aliquot from every donor. Overall study results and their limits: Observed TCR beta diversity per million T cells fell roughly linearly with age, and a significant reduction was already apparent by age around 40. A strong correlation was found between observed TCR beta diversity and the percentage of naive T cells measured by flow cytometry. Compared with the aged group, more naive CD4+ T cells, fewer expanded clones and increased TCR diversity were shown by the long-lived group, suggesting age selection. Because donor CMV infection status was unknown, age-related changes in expanded clonotypes were potentially confounded. Total diversity estimates from one million sequenced T cells were considered lower bounds and underestimates. Since profiling was done on bulk unsorted PBMCs, naive and antigen-experienced compartments could not be conclusively compared.

The germline V gene encodes CDR1 LGHDT and CDR2 YNNKEL (reference sequence). The CDR3 runs 16 amino acids, cysteine and phenylalanine included. Only CDR3 DNA is held: 48 bases, read in frame from base 1. V loses 0 bases of germline sequence and J loses 3 bases, and the interval between the two ends is 13 bases. There are a few counts of this clonotype. Its antigen specificity is not known. Per-nucleotide qualities are absent, and no much larger clonotype sits a single base away. The sequence came from a man older than 75 in good health. Rearrangement joined TRBV3-1 to TRBJ2-3, with a tentative D gene TRBD2 over 6 matching bases. Input material: blood. The DNA is TGTGCCAGCAGCCAAGATATGAGGGAGGAAACAGATACGCAGTATTTT. The encoded protein is CASSQDMREETDTQYF.